This section outlines one T cell receptor (beta chain) sequence together with its context. Antigen unknown. The CDR3 extends over 13 amino acids. Germline V gene sequence: CDR1 MNHEY, CDR2 SVGAGI. The trim removed 4 bases at V and 5 bases at J, leaving 4 bases unmatched. This sample is drawn from a study of cytomegalovirus exposure and HLA in healthy donors. Regarding the study as a whole: Data from an earlier analysis indicated that most TCR beta V segments were productive either about 87% or about 30% of the time.

Primers included in the PCR were 60 Vbeta and 13 Jbeta primers. Clones were sequenced by immunoSEQ multiplex PCR, and TCRdb holds only the in-frame ones, with some missing. The sample table sets out around 140,000 clones. This TCR was sampled from a male donor in good health and CMV-seronegative. The source material was PBMCs. The chain recombines TRBV6-5 with TRBJ1-1; 7 nucleotides align to TRBD1. CDR3 amino acids: CASSWDRKTEAFF. The CDR3 DNA follows: TGTGCCAGCAGTTGGGACAGAAAAACTGAAGCTTTCTTT.